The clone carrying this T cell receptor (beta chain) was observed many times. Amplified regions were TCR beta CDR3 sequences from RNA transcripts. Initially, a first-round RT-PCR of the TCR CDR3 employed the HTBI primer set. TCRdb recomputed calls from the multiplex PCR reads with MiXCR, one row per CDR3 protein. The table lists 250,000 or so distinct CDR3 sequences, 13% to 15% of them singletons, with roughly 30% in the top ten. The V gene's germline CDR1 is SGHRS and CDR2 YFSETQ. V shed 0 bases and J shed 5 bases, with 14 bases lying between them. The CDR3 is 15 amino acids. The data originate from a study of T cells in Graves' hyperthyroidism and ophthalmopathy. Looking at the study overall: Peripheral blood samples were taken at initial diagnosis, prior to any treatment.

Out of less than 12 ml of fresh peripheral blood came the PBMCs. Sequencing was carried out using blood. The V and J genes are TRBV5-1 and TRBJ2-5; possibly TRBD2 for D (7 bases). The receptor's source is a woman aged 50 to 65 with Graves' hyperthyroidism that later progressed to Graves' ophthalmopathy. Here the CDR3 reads CASSLADSGMETQYF. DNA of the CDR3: TGCGCCAGCAGCTTGGCGGACAGCGGGATGGAGACCCAGTACTTC. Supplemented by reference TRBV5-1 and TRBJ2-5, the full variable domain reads KAGVTQTPRYLIKTRGQQVTLSCSPISGHRSVSWYQQTPGQGLQFLFEYFSETQRNKGNFPGRFSGRQFSNSRSEMNVSTLELGDSALYLCASSLADSGMETQYFGPGTRLLVL.